The entry below describes one T cell receptor (beta chain). Mismatch with germline at one junction end may stem from a read error. This entry comes from a study of metastatic and nonmetastatic thyroid tumors. Each patient went into thyroid surgery without having received any treatment. Germline-derived CDR1 and CDR2 are LGHNA and YNFKEQ. The CDR3 extends over 16 amino acids. TCRdb re-called the PCR reads with MiXCR. This sample has roughly 14,000 clones, with roughly 32% found just once. The receptor comes from a female donor with papillary thyroid cancer or a benign thyroid nodule (not recorded which). Some clones in this sample may be carry-over from other donors' samples. The sequenced sample consisted of blood. This chain joins TRBV4-2 and TRBJ2-1; perhaps TRBD1 as D (6 bases). The CDR3 loop reads CAISPGTWGSYNEQFF. The DNA for the CDR3 is TGTGCCATCAGCCCTGGGACATGGGGTTCCTACAATGAGCAGTTCTTC.